These 28 T cell receptor beta chains share one sample of origin, sequenced in a study of chemoradiotherapy in HPV16-positive cancers. Profiling relied on immunoSEQ multiplex PCR, and the TCRdb table lists in-frame clones only, not all of them. Here the sample spans around 12,000 clones, 77% being singletons. Sample acquisition took place from a patient who underwent chemoradiotherapy. Receptors were obtained from a human donor with HPV-associated anogenital cancer.

The chain links TRBV2 to TRBJ2-1; tentatively, D is TRBD1 or TRBD2 (7 bases each). This CDR3 spans 15 amino acids. V shed 4 bases and J shed 6 bases, with 16 bases lying between them. Germline CDR1 reads SNHLY; CDR2 reads FYNNEI. The CDR3: CASSAPGGGINEQFF. The CDR3 DNA reads TGTGCCAGCAGTGCCCCAGGGGGGGGGATCAATGAGCAGTTCTTC.

V usage is TRBV4-1 and J usage is TRBJ1-4; D is possibly TRBD1 (5 bases). Germline-derived CDR1 and CDR2 are MGHRA and YSYEKL. V lost 1 base to trimming and J lost 0 bases, with 12 bases between them. This CDR3 spans 17 amino acids. The CDR3 loop is CASSQVGMGATNEKLFF. DNA for the CDR3: TGCGCCAGCAGCCAAGTGGGAATGGGGGCAACTAATGAAAAACTGTTTTTT.

The chain couples TRBV10-3 to TRBJ2-3, with 10 nucleotides matching TRBD2. The CDR3 runs to 14 residues. Unmatched junction bases numbered 4, after V lost 5 bases and J lost 5 bases. Germline lookup yields CDR1 ENHRY and CDR2 SYGVKD. CDR3 in DNA: TGTGCCATCAGTAGCGGGGGGGCGATAGATACGCAGTATTTT. It is translated as CAISSGGAIDTQYF.

This clone was seen just once. This sequence joins TRBV5-5 and TRBJ1-4; D gene unclear. The CDR3 consists of 15 residues. V shed 2 bases and J shed 0 bases, with 8 bases lying between them. Germline CDR1 reads SGHKS; CDR2 reads YYEKEE (reference sequence). This CDR3 reads CASSLFPPTNEKLFF. CDR3 DNA: TGTGCCAGCAGCTTATTCCCCCCAACTAATGAAAAACTGTTTTTT.

V and J are TRBV7-6 and TRBJ1-4; no definite D call. Germline CDR1 is SGHVS and CDR2 is FNYEAQ. The CDR3 is 13 amino acids. Trimming left V 6 bases short and J 7 bases short, with 12 bases between. The CDR3 coding sequence is TGTGCCAGCAGAGAAGACATAAGTGAAAAACTGTTTTTT. Translating gives CASREDISEKLFF.

This chain uses TRBV18 with TRBJ2-1, with 7 bases fitting TRBD2. The CDR3 is 15 residues long. With V trimmed by 2 bases and J by 5 bases, 6 bases remained unmatched. Germline V gives CDR1 KGHSH, CDR2 LQKENI. The CDR3 nucleotides are TGTGCCAGCTCACCAAGAAGCGGGGCCAACAATGAGCAGTTCTTC. It is translated as CASSPRSGANNEQFF.

The rearrangement uses TRBV4-1 and TRBJ2-7; 11 nucleotides match TRBD1. Germline V lookup: CDR1 MGHRA, CDR2 YSYEKL. Unmatched junction bases numbered 1, after V lost 3 bases and J lost 3 bases. This CDR3 region has 14 residues. The CDR3 sequence is CASSQGQGVYEQYF. In DNA form, the CDR3 reads TGCGCCAGCAGCCAGGGACAGGGGGTCTACGAGCAGTACTTC.

This chain joins TRBV10-2 and TRBJ2-5, with TRBD2 matching over 7 bases. The CDR3 extends over 13 amino acids. V shed 4 bases, J shed 5 bases, and the junction held 4 bases outside the gene matches. CDR1 and CDR2 (germline): WSHSY, SAAADI. CDR3 DNA: TGCGCCAGCAGTGGGGGGACTACGGAGACCCAGTACTTC. Translated, it gives CASSGGTTETQYF.

V is TRBV29-1 and J is TRBJ1-1; 8 bases match TRBD1. Germline-derived CDR1 and CDR2 are SQVTM and ANQGSEA. V lost 6 bases and J lost 4; bases outside the gene matches: 10. The CDR3 is 14 residues long. CDR3 bases: TGCAGCGTGGAAAAACAGGGGGTTAGCACTGAAGCTTTCTTT. It yields the protein CSVEKQGVSTEAFF.

This clone was observed a handful of times. CDR3 DNA: TGCGCCAGCAGCTTGGGACAAAACTATGGCTACACCTTC. It translates to CASSLGQNYGYTF. This chain uses TRBV5-1 with TRBJ1-2; D is ambiguous. Per the germline V gene, CDR1 is SGHRS and CDR2 is YFSETQ. V lost 0 bases and J 2 bases, leaving 5 bases between the germline ends. The CDR3 has 13 residues.

This chain joins TRBV27 and TRBJ1-5; 8 bases map to TRBD1. CDR3 size: 17 residues. V was clipped by 5 bases and J by 2 bases; unmatched bases: 11. CDR1 MNHEY and CDR2 SMNVEV come from the germline V gene (reference sequence). The CDR3 nucleotides are TGTGCCAGCAGTCTAAAACCGGGACAGGAAGGCAATCAGCCCCAGCATTTT. Translated, it gives CASSLKPGQEGNQPQHF.

The genes are TRBV7-2 and TRBJ1-2, with 10 positions matching TRBD1. Unmatched junction bases numbered 3, after V lost 5 bases and J lost 3 bases. Germline values: CDR1 SGHTA, CDR2 FQGNSA. CDR3 length equals 14 residues. CDR3 nucleotides: TGTGCCAGCAGCCAGGACAGGGGGTACTATGGCTACACCTTC. Translated, it gives CASSQDRGYYGYTF.

J is TRBJ1-4 and V is TRBV7-2; the match to TRBD1 covers 9 bases. The CDR3 length is 15 residues. With V trimmed by 5 bases and J by 9 bases, 10 bases remained unmatched. In germline, CDR1 is SGHTA, CDR2 FQGNSA. CDR3 coding DNA: TGTGCCAGCAGCCTCCAGGACAGGGGACGGCAAAAACTGTTTTTT. Translation gives CASSLQDRGRQKLFF.

CDR3 nucleotides: TGTGCCAGCAGCGTGAGCGGGGGCCATAAAGGCGATACGCAGTATTTT. It translates to CASSVSGGHKGDTQYF. The gene calls are TRBV7-2 and TRBJ2-3, with 8 bases matching TRBD2. After removal of 5 bases from V and 6 bases from J, the junction contained 13 bases not matched to a gene. CDR3 length: 16 amino acids. Looked up from germline, CDR1 is SGHTA and CDR2 is FQGNSA. Filled out from reference TRBV7-2 and TRBJ2-3, the complete variable domain reads GAGVSQSPSNKVTEKGKDVELRCDPISGHTALYWYRQSLGQGLEFLIYFQGNSAPDKSGLPSDRFSAERTGGSVSTLTIQRTQQEDSAVYLCASSVSGGHKGDTQYFGPGTRLTVL.

The J gene is TRBJ1-3, the V gene TRBV6-5, with D tentatively TRBD1 (5 bases). CDR1 is MNHEY and CDR2 is SVGAGI in the germline V gene. The CDR3 length is 14 residues. V was trimmed by 5 bases and J by 3 bases, leaving 11 bases between them. The CDR3 DNA reads as TGTGCCAGCAGTCCGGGACTAGGTGGAAACACCATATATTTT. Translation: CASSPGLGGNTIYF.

This sequence joins TRBV5-1 and TRBJ1-3; 9 nucleotides align to TRBD1. The germline V gene encodes CDR1 SGHRS and CDR2 YFSETQ. V was clipped by 6 bases and J by 7 bases; unmatched bases: 2. The CDR3 length is 12 residues. CDR3 sequence: CASNGQGNTIYF. In nucleotides, the CDR3 is TGCGCCAGCAACGGACAGGGGAACACCATATATTTT.

V is TRBV6-1 and J is TRBJ1-2, with 8 nucleotides matching TRBD1. The V gene end was trimmed by 4 bases and the J gene end by 0 bases; junction bases not matched to a gene: 7. The CDR3 loop spans 16 amino acids. The V gene's germline CDR1 is MNHNS and CDR2 SASEGT. This CDR3 reads CASSAGGFRTNYGYTF. The CDR3, as DNA: TGTGCCAGCAGTGCAGGGGGCTTCAGAACTAACTATGGCTACACCTTC.

The chain employs TRBV11-1 and TRBJ1-6; D not resolved. The CDR3 has 13 residues. The germline V and J ends were trimmed by 5 bases and 14 bases, with 16 bases remaining between them. Germline CDR1 is SGHAT and CDR2 is FQDESV (reference sequence). CDR3 sequence reads: CASSPPREGTLHF. For the CDR3, the DNA is TGTGCCAGCAGCCCCCCCCGCGAGGGAACCCTCCACTTT.

The chain couples TRBV7-2 to TRBJ1-3; the match to TRBD1 covers 9 bases. V lost 2 bases and J lost 10; bases outside the gene matches: 9. CDR3 size: 15 residues. Germline CDR1 reads SGHTA; CDR2 reads FQGNSA. CDR3 DNA sequence: TGTGCCAGCAGCTTAACAGGGGGCCCGGACCTTACCATATATTTT. Translated, it gives CASSLTGGPDLTIYF.

The count of this clone is one. This chain connects TRBV6-5 to TRBJ2-3, with D possibly TRBD2 on 6 matching bases. This CDR3 spans 14 amino acids. The V end was cut by 5 bases, the J end by 3 bases, with 12 bases between. Germline lookup yields CDR1 MNHEY and CDR2 SVGAGI. The CDR3: CASSGGMGTDTQYF. The DNA of the CDR3 is TGTGCCAGCAGTGGGGGGATGGGGACAGATACGCAGTATTTT.

V usage is TRBV5-6 and J usage is TRBJ1-2; tentatively, D is TRBD1 (5 bases). Trimming left V 0 bases short and J 4 bases short, with 13 bases between. Germline V gives CDR1 SGHDT, CDR2 YYEEEE. There are 15 residues in the CDR3. The CDR3 reads CASSLAGQEVYGYTF. In nucleotides, the CDR3 is TGTGCCAGCAGCTTGGCAGGGCAGGAGGTCTATGGCTACACCTTC.

This clone occurred a few times. The rearrangement uses TRBV20-1 and TRBJ1-3, with D possibly being TRBD1 (5 bases). Between the trimmed V and J ends, which lost 4 bases and 15 bases, there was a span of 16 bases. The CDR3 totals 11 residues. CDR1 is DFQATT and CDR2 is SNEGSKA in the germline V gene (reference sequence). The CDR3 nucleotides read TGCAGTGCTACCCTGACAGTGAAGGAATATTTT. This codes for CSATLTVKEYF.

V and J are TRBV10-3 and TRBJ2-6; D not resolved. Trimming removed 6 bases from V and 0 bases from J, with 0 bases in between. Germline V gene lookup returns CDR1 ENHRY and CDR2 SYGVKD. The CDR3 extends over 12 amino acids. The CDR3 DNA sequence: TGTGCCATCAGCTCTGGGGCCAACGTCCTGACTTTC. Translating gives CAISSGANVLTF.

J is TRBJ1-1 and V is TRBV18; 8 positions agree with TRBD1. The CDR3 consists of 16 residues. Losses at the gene ends were 0 bases for V and 0 bases for J; bases not matched to a gene: 3. Germline V gives CDR1 KGHSH, CDR2 LQKENI. This CDR3 is CASSPPDRGLNTEAFF. Written as DNA, the CDR3 is TGTGCCAGCTCACCACCCGACAGGGGTCTGAACACTGAAGCTTTCTTT.

V and J are TRBV9 and TRBJ1-2; no clear D gene. The CDR3 consists of 18 residues. V was cut by 0 bases and J by 4 bases, with 22 bases left in between. Per germline, CDR1 SGDLS and CDR2 YYNGEE. In DNA form, the CDR3 reads TGTGCCAGCAGCGTAGGAAGAGAGAGGGTCTTCTATCTCTATGGCTACACCTTC. It codes for CASSVGRERVFYLYGYTF.

The genes are TRBV11-2 and TRBJ2-3; 10 positions match TRBD2. V lost 0 bases and J lost 1; bases outside the gene matches: 13. This CDR3 spans 20 amino acids. The germline V gene encodes CDR1 SGHAT and CDR2 FQNNGV. The CDR3 reads CASSLDKGHSGGMGTDTQYF. The CDR3 DNA reads as TGTGCCAGCAGCTTAGACAAAGGGCATAGCGGGGGGATGGGCACAGATACGCAGTATTTT.

The chain recombines TRBV9 with TRBJ1-5; the match to TRBD1 covers 8 bases. This CDR3 spans 15 amino acids. CDR1 is SGDLS, CDR2 YYNGEE, per germline. V trimming: 4 bases; J trimming: 6 bases; junction bases outside the gene matches: 9. CDR3 sequence reads: CASSPGQGRVQPQHF. The CDR3 coding sequence is TGTGCCAGCAGCCCCGGACAGGGCAGGGTTCAGCCCCAGCATTTT.

This sequence joins TRBV30 and TRBJ1-1; weak D call: TRBD1 (6 bases). This CDR3 is built from 12 residues. V was clipped by 5 bases and J by 2 bases, with 9 bases between them. Germline V gives CDR1 GTSNPN, CDR2 SVGIG (reference sequence). The CDR3 DNA reads as TGTGCCTGGGCGGACAGCAACACTGAAGCTTTCTTT. Amino acid sequence: CAWADSNTEAFF.